This T cell receptor beta chain was profiled in a study of blood T cell repertoires in COVID-19. Study context: There were acute and convalescent COVID-19 samples, and they came from the United States, Italy and Spain. Sources were T cells, B-cell-depleted T cells, or PBMCs; the material itself was cDNA or gDNA.

Only one count was recorded for this clone. Source study methods: Reference gene primer amplification yielded estimated nucleated cell counts. Libraries were prepared by immunoSEQ multiplex PCR; TCRdb keeps only in-frame clonotypes and omits some of them. The V and J calls and clone size were taken over from that table, and D and trimming were inferred from the DNA. The data contain tens of thousands of clones, about four fifths of them singletons. The source of this sequence is a woman aged 70 to 79 with acute or convalescent COVID-19. Material: peripheral blood.

The CDR3 protein is CASSPSYSKETQYF. The CDR3 nucleotides are TGTGCCAGCTCACCATCCTACAGTAAAGAGACCCAGTACTTC. The V call is TRBV18, the J call TRBJ2-5; D is unclear. V shed 2 bases and J shed 3 bases, with 10 bases lying between them. Germline V CDR1 and CDR2: KGHSH, LQKENI. The CDR3 runs to 14 residues.